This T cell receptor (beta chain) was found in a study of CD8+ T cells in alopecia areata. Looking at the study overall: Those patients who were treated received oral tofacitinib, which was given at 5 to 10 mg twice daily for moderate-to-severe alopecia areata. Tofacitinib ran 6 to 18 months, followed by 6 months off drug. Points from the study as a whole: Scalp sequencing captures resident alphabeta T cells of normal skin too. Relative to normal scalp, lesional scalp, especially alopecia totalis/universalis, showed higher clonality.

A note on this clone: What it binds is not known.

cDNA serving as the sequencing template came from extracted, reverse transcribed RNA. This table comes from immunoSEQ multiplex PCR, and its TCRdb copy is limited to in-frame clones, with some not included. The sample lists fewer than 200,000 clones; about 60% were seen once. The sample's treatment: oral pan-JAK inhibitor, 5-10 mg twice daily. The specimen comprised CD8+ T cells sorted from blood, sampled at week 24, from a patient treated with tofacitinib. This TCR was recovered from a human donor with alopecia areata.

CDR3 nucleotide sequence: TGCGCCAGCAGCCCTGAATACAATCAGCCCCAGCATTTT. It translates to CASSPEYNQPQHF. The chain is built from TRBV4-1 and TRBJ1-5; D gene ambiguous. Trimming cost V 4 bases and J 3 bases, with 7 bases left between them. The germline V gene has CDR1 MGHRA and CDR2 YSYEKL. The CDR3 contains 13 residues.